Below are 31 T cell receptor beta chains sequenced from a single sample in a study of cytomegalovirus exposure and HLA in healthy donors. Researchers ran the PCR with 60 Vbeta and 13 Jbeta primers. Repertoires were generated with immunoSEQ multiplex PCR, while TCRdb's copy carries only in-frame clones and drops some. The repertoire holds approximately 110,000 clones, with more than 60% as singletons. Specimen: PBMCs. These receptors came from a female donor in good health and CMV-seropositive.

V gene TRBV21-1 combines with J gene TRBJ2-5; the table's D call, TRBD2, was not checked against the DNA. TRBV21-1 counts as a pseudogene. This CDR3 contains 16 residues. CDR3 region: CASTNRTSGGEETQYF. The CDR3 coding sequence is TGTGCCAGCACCAACCGGACTAGCGGGGGAGAAGAGACCCAGTACTTC.

The chain links TRBV10-2 to TRBJ2-7; unclear D gene. Germline CDR1 and CDR2: WSHSY and SAAADI. This CDR3 has 11 amino acids. The V gene lost 4 bases and the J gene lost 3 bases, with 4 bases spanning the gap. The CDR3 region has the DNA TGCGCCAGCAGTGCCAGCTACGAGCAGTACTTC. Encoded protein: CASSASYEQYF.

This chain's CDR3 is CASSVVGQGNYGYTF. CDR3 in DNA: TGTGCCAGCAGCGTAGTTGGACAGGGGAACTATGGCTACACCTTC. The chain combines TRBV9 with TRBJ1-2; 9 positions agree with TRBD1. Per the germline V gene, CDR1 is SGDLS and CDR2 is YYNGEE. The CDR3 sequence is 15 residues long. The V segment lost 0 bases and the J segment 2 bases; nucleotides outside the gene matches: 2.

The chain combines TRBV6-1 with TRBJ1-1; D gene ambiguous. Deletions cut 7 bases from V and 1 base from J, with 10 bases between. Germline CDR1 is MNHNS and CDR2 is SASEGT. CDR3 length: 13 residues. The CDR3 is CASIGSGNTEAFF. The DNA of the CDR3 is TGTGCCAGCATAGGTTCGGGGAACACTGAAGCTTTCTTT.

This clone was observed a few times. V usage is TRBV2 and J usage is TRBJ1-1; D may be TRBD1 (6 bases). This CDR3 comprises 12 residues. Trimming pared 6 bases from V and 5 bases from J, leaving 10 bases between. The germline V gene encodes CDR1 SNHLY and CDR2 FYNNEI. Here the CDR3 reads CASSHQGTEAFF. The CDR3 nucleotides read TGTGCCAGCAGCCATCAGGGGACTGAAGCTTTCTTT.

This sequence joins TRBV5-1 and TRBJ2-3; D gene uncertain. Germline assignment: CDR1 SGHRS and CDR2 YFSETQ. The CDR3 consists of 16 residues. V was clipped by 4 bases and J by 2 bases, with 17 bases between them. CDR3 loop: CASSLSGPQFTDTQYF. CDR3 DNA sequence: TGCGCCAGCAGCCTGTCTGGCCCGCAGTTCACAGATACGCAGTATTTT.

The chain couples TRBV7-8 to TRBJ1-2; weak D call: TRBD1 (5 bases). Germline values: CDR1 SGHVS, CDR2 FQNEAQ. Trimming took off 4 bases at V and 4 bases at J, with 16 bases between the two ends. The CDR3 extends over 15 amino acids. The CDR3 loop is CASSYTMTDTYGYTF. The CDR3 DNA sequence: TGTGCCAGCAGCTACACGATGACAGATACCTATGGCTACACCTTC.

This chain uses TRBV5-1 with TRBJ1-2; TRBD1 matches at 9 bases. The ends lost 4 bases at V and 4 bases at J; junction bases unmatched: 5. The germline V gene encodes CDR1 SGHRS and CDR2 YFSETQ. There are 14 residues in the CDR3. Here the CDR3 DNA reads TGCGCCAGCAGCACGGGACAGGGTAGCTATGGCTACACCTTC. Its protein product is CASSTGQGSYGYTF.

The count of this clone is one. This chain connects TRBV30 to TRBJ1-6; D perhaps matches TRBD1 (5 bases). CDR1 GTSNPN and CDR2 SVGIG come from the germline V gene (reference sequence). Trimming removed 0 bases at V and 8 bases at J, with 14 bases between. There are 15 residues in the CDR3. The CDR3 DNA reads TGTGCCTGGAGTGTATCTGGCCAGGGCGATTCACCCCTCCACTTT. Protein sequence: CAWSVSGQGDSPLHF.

The V call is TRBV19, the J call TRBJ2-1, with D perhaps TRBD2 (5 bases). CDR1 LNHDA and CDR2 SQIVND come from the germline V gene (reference sequence). Trimming removed 4 bases from V and 3 bases from J, with 7 bases in between. There are 13 residues in the CDR3. CDR3 protein: CASSKTSYNEQFF. In DNA, the CDR3 is TGTGCCAGTAGTAAAACTAGCTACAATGAGCAGTTCTTC.

The chain has TRBV27 and TRBJ2-1; possibly TRBD1 for D (6 bases). Germline CDR1 reads MNHEY; CDR2 reads SMNVEV (reference sequence). The CDR3 has 15 amino acids. The V and J ends lost 5 bases and 0 bases respectively, with 11 bases between them. For the CDR3, the DNA is TGTGCCAGCAGTCCCGGACAGAGCTCCTACAATGAGCAGTTCTTC. This translates into CASSPGQSSYNEQFF.

This clone occurred once. The J gene is TRBJ1-5, the V gene TRBV28; tentatively, D is TRBD1 (5 bases). The CDR3 totals 18 residues. V was cut by 7 bases and J by 0 bases, with 22 bases left in between. Germline CDR1 MDHEN, CDR2 SYDVKM. For the CDR3, the DNA is TGTGCCAGCACTCATATTCTCGGCCGCGGGACTAGCAATCAGCCCCAGCATTTT. This codes for CASTHILGRGTSNQPQHF.

This clone appeared a single time. J is TRBJ1-6 and V is TRBV2, with 8 nucleotides matching TRBD1. V lost 10 bases and J lost 9; bases outside the gene matches: 8. Germline loops: CDR1 SNHLY, CDR2 FYNNEI. The CDR3 runs 13 residues. The DNA of the CDR3 is TGTGCCACCCTTCCGGGACAGGCTTCACCCCTCCACTTT. Its translation is CATLPGQASPLHF.

The V call is TRBV7-2, the J call TRBJ1-5; 7 bases match TRBD1. Looked up from germline, CDR1 is SGHTA and CDR2 is FQGNSA. The ends lost 5 bases at V and 6 bases at J; junction bases unmatched: 10. CDR3 length equals 15 residues. CDR3 sequence: CASSNQDREVQPQHF. The DNA for the CDR3 is TGTGCCAGCAGCAATCAAGACAGGGAAGTTCAGCCCCAGCATTTT. Combining the CDR3 with reference TRBV7-2 and TRBJ1-5 gives the whole variable domain GAGVSQSPSNKVTEKGKDVELRCDPISGHTALYWYRQSLGQGLEFLIYFQGNSAPDKSGLPSDRFSAERTGGSVSTLTIQRTQQEDSAVYLCASSNQDREVQPQHFGDGTRLSIL.

This clone was counted a few times. The chain carries TRBV2 and TRBJ1-4; D remains ambiguous. CDR3 length: 15 amino acids. V lost 4 bases to trimming and J lost 0 bases, with 9 bases between them. The V gene's germline CDR1 is SNHLY and CDR2 FYNNEI. The CDR3 bases are TGTGCCAGCAGTGGAAACAGAGCAACTAATGAAAAACTGTTTTTT. Protein sequence: CASSGNRATNEKLFF. Based on the CDR3 plus reference TRBV2 and TRBJ1-4, the full variable domain is EPEVTQTPSHQVTQMGQEVILRCVPISNHLYFYWYRQILGQKVEFLVSFYNNEISEKSEIFDDQFSVERPDGSNFTLKIRSTKLEDSAMYFCASSGNRATNEKLFFGSGTQLSVL.

V and J are TRBV28 and TRBJ1-5; 7 nucleotides align to TRBD1. The V gene end was trimmed by 6 bases and the J gene end by 9 bases; junction bases not matched to a gene: 17. The CDR3 consists of 16 residues. From germline, CDR1 is MDHEN and CDR2 SYDVKM. CDR3 nucleotide sequence: TGTGCCAGCAGCTCAACCGGGACAGCCACTATTAGGCCCCAGCATTTT. Translated, it gives CASSSTGTATIRPQHF.

This clone was detected only once. V is TRBV4-2 and J is TRBJ2-5; TRBD2 matches at 11 bases. The CDR3 loop spans 17 amino acids. Losses at the gene ends were 4 bases for V and 7 bases for J; bases not matched to a gene: 14. Looked up from germline, CDR1 is LGHNA and CDR2 is YNFKEQ. CDR3 sequence reads: CASSPRLAGGRGWTQYF. The CDR3 DNA follows: TGTGCCAGCAGCCCCCGGCTAGCGGGAGGCCGGGGATGGACCCAGTACTTC.

There are a few counts of this clone. The chain recombines TRBV7-2 with TRBJ1-1; 8 bases map to TRBD1. The CDR3 has 15 amino acids. The trim removed 4 bases at V and 5 bases at J, leaving 9 bases unmatched. Germline V lookup: CDR1 SGHTA, CDR2 FQGNSA. The CDR3 reads CASSSSQGARTEAFF. CDR3 DNA sequence: TGTGCCAGCAGCTCCTCGCAGGGGGCGAGGACTGAAGCTTTCTTT.

This rearrangement joins TRBV23-1 to TRBJ2-2, with a tentative D call TRBD2 (7 bases). TRBV23-1 is noted as an ORF with a role that remains uncertain. The CDR3 extends over 18 amino acids. Trimming removed 0 bases from V and 6 bases from J, with 20 bases in between. CDR3 region: CASSQSRGCGGGAGELFF. CDR3 bases: TGCGCCAGCAGTCAATCGAGGGGGTGCGGGGGCGGGGCCGGGGAGCTGTTTTTT.

CDR3 residues: CASSLSDAGQGKNIQYF. The CDR3 nucleotides are TGTGCCAGCAGTTTATCGGACGCGGGACAGGGGAAAAACATTCAGTACTTC. The chain joins TRBV27 to TRBJ2-4, with 10 bases identical to TRBD1. The CDR3 loop spans 17 amino acids. Unmatched junction bases numbered 6, after V lost 0 bases and J lost 4 bases. Germline CDR1 MNHEY, CDR2 SMNVEV (reference sequence).

In DNA form, the CDR3 reads TGCGCCAGCAGCCCCCAGTCATACAATGAGCAGTTCTTC. It translates to CASSPQSYNEQFF. The V gene is TRBV10-1, the J gene TRBJ2-1; D is undetermined. This CDR3 region has 13 residues. The V gene lost 6 bases and the J gene lost 4 bases, with 10 bases spanning the gap. The germline gives CDR1 WNHNN, CDR2 SYGVQD (reference sequence).

A few counts support this clone. The V call is TRBV5-4, the J call TRBJ2-1; 8 bases are a match to TRBD2. Trimming cost V 4 bases and J 2 bases; bases outside gene matches: 8. The germline gives CDR1 SGHNT, CDR2 YYREEE (reference sequence). CDR3 length equals 16 residues. The CDR3 is CASSNGGGVAYNEQFF. The CDR3 bases are TGTGCCAGCAGCAACGGGGGGGGAGTGGCCTACAATGAGCAGTTCTTC. The entire variable domain, with the rest obtained from reference TRBV5-4 and TRBJ2-1, is as follows: ETGVTQSPTHLIKTRGQQVTLRCSSQSGHNTVSWYQQALGQGPQFIFQYYREEENGRGNFPPRFSGLQFPNYSSELNVNALELDDSALYLCASSNGGGVAYNEQFFGPGTRLTVL.

The genes are TRBV30 and TRBJ2-7; D is ambiguous. This CDR3 comprises 12 residues. Germline V gene data show CDR1 as GTSNPN and CDR2 as SVGIG (reference sequence). The CDR3 protein is CASSRGPYEQYF. CDR3 in DNA: TGTGCTTCTTCCCGTGGCCCTTACGAGCAGTACTTC.

The CDR3 DNA sequence: TGTGCCAGCAGCTTGGTGGGGACAGGGGGCCCTAACACCGGGGAGCTGTTTTTT. Its translation is CASSLVGTGGPNTGELFF. The rearrangement uses TRBV5-6 and TRBJ2-2, with TRBD1 identical over 12 bases. CDR1 is SGHDT and CDR2 is YYEEEE in the germline V gene. V was clipped by 0 bases and J by 2 bases; unmatched bases: 5. This CDR3 spans 18 amino acids.

V and J are TRBV28 and TRBJ2-6; possible D gene TRBD1, 6 bases. V lost 6 bases and J 1 base, leaving 16 bases between the germline ends. Per germline, CDR1 MDHEN and CDR2 SYDVKM. The CDR3 consists of 17 residues. Here the CDR3 DNA reads TGTGCCAGCAGCCAAGCCAGACAGGCTTCTGGGGCCAACGTCCTGACTTTC. Translated, it gives CASSQARQASGANVLTF.

Details on this clone: The junction differs from germline at one of its ends, possibly a read error. CDR3 region: CASSITPYNEQFF. The CDR3 nucleotides read TGTGCCAGTAGTATCACCCCCTATAATGAGCAGTTCTTC. The chain has TRBV19 and TRBJ2-1; unclear D gene. Germline V gene sequence: CDR1 LNHDA, CDR2 SQIVND (reference sequence). The CDR3 sequence is 13 residues long.

This rearrangement joins TRBV6-5 to TRBJ2-7, with D uncertain. The length of the CDR3 is 14 residues. Germline-derived CDR1 and CDR2 are MNHEY and SVGAGI. V dropped 7 bases and J dropped 1 base, with 14 bases sitting between them. CDR3 coding DNA: TGTGCCAGCACCCGCCCCGGCGGTTCCTACGAGCAGTACTTC. It yields the protein CASTRPGGSYEQYF.

The genes are TRBV6-1 and TRBJ1-6; D unclear. The CDR3 length is 19 residues. Germline V lookup: CDR1 MNHNS, CDR2 SASEGT. Between the trimmed V and J ends, which lost 1 base and 3 bases, there was a span of 19 bases. CDR3 sequence: CASSEDAGLWLDYNSPLHF. The CDR3 DNA sequence: TGTGCCAGCAGTGAAGACGCAGGTTTATGGCTCGACTATAATTCACCCCTCCACTTT.

The chain has TRBV4-1 and TRBJ1-2; 8 bases are a match to TRBD1. The germline CDR1 and CDR2 sequences are MGHRA and YSYEKL. Losses at the gene ends were 3 bases for V and 4 bases for J; bases not matched to a gene: 10. This CDR3 has 16 amino acids. The CDR3 loop is CASSHLTDRVRYGYTF. As DNA, the CDR3 is TGCGCCAGCAGCCATCTAACGGACAGGGTTCGCTATGGCTACACCTTC.

V gene TRBV28 combines with J gene TRBJ1-4, with 11 bases matching TRBD1. The germline V gene has CDR1 MDHEN and CDR2 SYDVKM. The CDR3 is made up of 18 amino acids. Trimming removed 6 bases from V and 0 bases from J; junction bases left unmatched: 9. The CDR3 is CASRDRPGQGATNEKLFF. The CDR3, as DNA: TGTGCCAGCAGAGACCGGCCGGGACAGGGGGCAACTAATGAAAAACTGTTTTTT.

The chain links TRBV30 to TRBJ1-1; a possible D gene is TRBD1 (6 bases). Per the germline V gene, CDR1 is GTSNPN and CDR2 is SVGIG (reference sequence). CDR3 length equals 15 residues. Trimming took 4 bases from V and 0 from J, leaving 15 bases between them. The CDR3: CAWNDDRLMNTEAFF. Written as DNA, the CDR3 is TGTGCCTGGAACGATGACAGGCTGATGAACACTGAAGCTTTCTTT.